This T cell receptor beta chain was recovered during a study of blood T cell repertoires in COVID-19. Study-wide context: Sites in the United States, Italy and Spain provided acute and convalescent COVID-19 samples. The cDNA or gDNA used as material had been derived from T cells, B-cell-depleted T cells, or PBMCs.

Original handling: Reference gene primers were amplified, and this amplification served to estimate nucleated cell counts. The table came from immunoSEQ multiplex PCR; TCRdb's copy has only in-frame clones and leaves some out. V, J and clone size were drawn from that table, and D and trimming were deduced from the DNA. The sample holds 20,000 to 25,000 clones, 88% seen once. CDR1 is MNHEY and CDR2 is SMNVEV in the germline V gene (reference sequence). This CDR3 has 15 residues. The V gene lost 6 bases and the J gene lost 5 bases, with 17 bases spanning the gap. Material: peripheral blood. The rearrangement links TRBV27 to TRBJ2-1; D is possibly TRBD1 (6 bases). The TCR originated in a man in his 70s in a cohort sampled during active COVID-19. The CDR3 spells CASRPPGQTNNEQFF. The DNA for the CDR3 is TGTGCCAGCAGACCACCGGGACAAACCAACAATGAGCAGTTCTTC.